These T cell receptor beta chains were read from a single sample in a study of early T cells in non-severe SARS-CoV-2 infection. TCRdb used MiXCR to reprocess the 5' RACE reads, holding one entry per CDR3 protein. The sample carries around 64,000 distinct CDR3 sequences, roughly 10% recorded once. The material sequenced was whole blood, taken at baseline. These receptors were collected from an adult who was a healthcare worker with PCR-confirmed SARS-CoV-2 infection or an uninfected control (not recorded which). Each CDR3 is given with its conserved first and last residue.

TRBJ2-3,TRBV11-2,CARGRLARSTDTQYF
TRBJ2-3,TRBV7-3,CASSRGLAGAGDTQYF
TRBJ1-2,TRBV29-1,CSVGAGSPGGYTF
TRBJ1-2,TRBV2,CASSVSDYGYTF
TRBJ1-1,TRBV29-1,CSVLPPGQGASSTEAFF
TRBJ2-3,TRBV7-2,CASSLARVDTQYF
TRBJ2-7,TRBV15,CATSRDILSYEQYF
TRBJ1-4,TRBV30,CAWSVRDEKLFF
TRBJ2-5,TRBV5-6,CASSQRRETQYF
TRBJ2-3,TRBV6-6,CASGSGGGATSTDTQYF
TRBJ2-5,TRBV7-6,CASSPQGGKETQYF
TRBJ2-2,TRBV9,CASSPPTGSYTGELFF
TRBJ1-2,TRBV12-5,CASGLLIRDGTNYGYTF
TRBJ2-7,TRBV4-1,CASSQDRGSGQGPFEQYF
TRBJ1-2,TRBV4-1,CASSQAHRGLFGYTF
TRBJ2-7,TRBV4-1,CASAIGKGWEQYF
TRBJ2-3,TRBV20-1,CSARDRHDTQYF
TRBJ1-2,TRBV2,CASRGARLNYGYTF
TRBJ2-6,TRBV7-9,CASSLLVGTGTSSGANVLTF
TRBJ2-3,TRBV13,CACGWDSAQDTQYF
TRBJ1-1,TRBV7-9,CASSLAGQENTEAFF
TRBJ1-2,TRBV27,CASSPREHVYGYTF
TRBJ1-1,TRBV5-1,CASSPEQGLNTEAFF
TRBJ1-2,TRBV19,CASSILGDYGYTF
TRBJ1-1,TRBV6-1,CASSEVGLNTEAFF
TRBJ2-1,TRBV3-1,CASSQDRGNEQFF
TRBJ2-2,TRBV5-4,CASSSQGTGELFF
TRBJ1-2,TRBV5-4,CASSPTGVGYTF
TRBJ2-7,TRBV5-6,CASSLGRHIGIWYF
TRBJ1-1,TRBV5-1,CASSLRDRSTEAFF
TRBJ2-3,TRBV7-2,CASSQGQGYGRQYF
TRBJ1-2,TRBV12-3/TRBV12-4,CASSLGEGYTF
TRBJ1-1,TRBV11-2,CASSFTPGRFNTEAFF
TRBJ2-3,TRBV2,CASVKAGASTDTQYF
TRBJ2-1,TRBV14,CASSRQRGHEQFF
TRBJ1-2,TRBV20-1,CSARQGTDHYGYTF
TRBJ2-1,TRBV7-2,CASSLGLADEQFF
TRBJ2-3,TRBV4-1,CASSQDSPDTQYF
TRBJ1-1,TRBV20-1,CSAILGQLEAFF
TRBJ2-7,TRBV10-3,CAISDSGGRSYEQYF
TRBJ2-2,TRBV20-1,CSVEGASTGELFF
TRBJ2-5,TRBV14,CASSPIGQGSRETQYF
TRBJ2-1,TRBV11-2,CASSLLAGGPSVYNEQFF
TRBJ2-5,TRBV7-3,CASSPGSGGGQETQYF
TRBJ2-5,TRBV3-1,CASSQDLAGQETQYF
TRBJ1-2,TRBV29-1,CSVDGRVDGYTF
TRBJ1-3,TRBV6-1,CASGTSSGNTIYF
TRBJ1-2,TRBV3-1,CASRDRGVDHGYTF
TRBJ2-1,TRBV7-2,CASSLFYGTSSYNEQFF
TRBJ2-5,TRBV20-1,CSASNLAEETQYF
TRBJ2-5,TRBV7-6,CASSLAGTLETQYF
TRBJ2-5,TRBV4-2,CASSQDQNSGRGVPGGQETQYF